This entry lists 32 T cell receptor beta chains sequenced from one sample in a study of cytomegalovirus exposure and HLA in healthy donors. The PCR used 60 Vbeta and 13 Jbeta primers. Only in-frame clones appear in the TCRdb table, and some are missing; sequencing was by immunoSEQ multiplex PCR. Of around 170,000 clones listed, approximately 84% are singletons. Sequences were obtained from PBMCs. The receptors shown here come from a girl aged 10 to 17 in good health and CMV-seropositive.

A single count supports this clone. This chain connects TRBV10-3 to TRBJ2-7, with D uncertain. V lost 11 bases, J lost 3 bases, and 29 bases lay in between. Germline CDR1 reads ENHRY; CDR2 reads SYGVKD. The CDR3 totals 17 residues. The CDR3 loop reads CAADHRNLVPGYYEQYF. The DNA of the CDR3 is TGTGCCGCCGACCACCGAAATCTGGTGCCAGGATACTACGAGCAGTACTTC.

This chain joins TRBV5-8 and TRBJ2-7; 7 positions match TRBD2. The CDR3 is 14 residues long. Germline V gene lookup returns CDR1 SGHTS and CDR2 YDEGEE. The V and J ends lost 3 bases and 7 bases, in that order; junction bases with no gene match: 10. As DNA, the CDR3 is TGTGCCAGCAGCTCGGAGGCGGGAGCGGGAGAGCAGTACTTC. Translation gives CASSSEAGAGEQYF.

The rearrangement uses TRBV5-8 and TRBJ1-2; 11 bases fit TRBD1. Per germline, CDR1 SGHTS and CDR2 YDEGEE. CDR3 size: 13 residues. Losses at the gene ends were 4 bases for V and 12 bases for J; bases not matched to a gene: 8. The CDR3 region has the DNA TGTGCCAGCAGCCGGGACAGGGGGATGTTGAACACCTTC. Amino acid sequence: CASSRDRGMLNTF.

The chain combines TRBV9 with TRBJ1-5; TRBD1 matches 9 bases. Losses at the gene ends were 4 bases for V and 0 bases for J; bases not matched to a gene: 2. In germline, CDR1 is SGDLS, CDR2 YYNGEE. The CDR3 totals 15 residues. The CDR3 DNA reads TGTGCCAGCAGCCGACAGGGGGGTAGCAATCAGCCCCAGCATTTT. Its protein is CASSRQGGSNQPQHF.

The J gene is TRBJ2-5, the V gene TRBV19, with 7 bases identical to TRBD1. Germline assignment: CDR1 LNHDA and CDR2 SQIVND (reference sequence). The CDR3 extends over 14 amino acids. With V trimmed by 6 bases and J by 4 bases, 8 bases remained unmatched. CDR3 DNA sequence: TGTGCCAGTAGCGAACAGGGGTGGCGAGAGACCCAGTACTTC. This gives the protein CASSEQGWRETQYF.

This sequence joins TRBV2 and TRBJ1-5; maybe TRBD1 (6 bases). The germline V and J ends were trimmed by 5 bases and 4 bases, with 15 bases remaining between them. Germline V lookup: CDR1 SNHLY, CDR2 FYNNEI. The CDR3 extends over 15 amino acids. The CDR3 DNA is TGTGCCAGCAGTCTGGACAGCAGCAATAATCAGCCCCAGCATTTT. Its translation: CASSLDSSNNQPQHF.

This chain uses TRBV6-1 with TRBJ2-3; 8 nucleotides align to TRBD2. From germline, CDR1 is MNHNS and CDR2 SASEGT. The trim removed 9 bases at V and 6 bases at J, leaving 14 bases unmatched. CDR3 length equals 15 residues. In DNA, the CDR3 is TGTGCCAGTCGTTGGGCGGGAGGTCTTAGTGATACGCAGTATTTT. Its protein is CASRWAGGLSDTQYF.

CDR3 residues: CASSSRGAVSTDTQYF. CDR3 sequence (DNA): TGTGCCAGCAGTTCACGAGGAGCGGTCTCCACAGATACGCAGTATTTT. J is TRBJ2-3 and V is TRBV6-5; possibly TRBD2 for D (5 bases). Looked up from germline, CDR1 is MNHEY and CDR2 is SVGAGI. V lost 4 bases to trimming and J lost 2 bases, with 16 bases between them. The CDR3 contains 16 residues.

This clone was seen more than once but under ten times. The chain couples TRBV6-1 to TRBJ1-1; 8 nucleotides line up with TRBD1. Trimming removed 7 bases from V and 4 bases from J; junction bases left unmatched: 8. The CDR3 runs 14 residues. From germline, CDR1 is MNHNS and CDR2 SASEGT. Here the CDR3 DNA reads TGTGCCAGCACGGACAGGGTGACGGGCACTGAAGCTTTCTTT. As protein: CASTDRVTGTEAFF.

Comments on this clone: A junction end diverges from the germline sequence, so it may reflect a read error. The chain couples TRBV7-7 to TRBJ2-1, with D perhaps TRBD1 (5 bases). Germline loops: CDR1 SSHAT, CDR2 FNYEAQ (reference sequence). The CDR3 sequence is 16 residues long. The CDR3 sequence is CASSLYGHYSYNEQFF. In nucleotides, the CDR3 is TGTGCTAGCAGTCTCTATGGACACTACTCCTACAATGAGCAGTTCTTC.

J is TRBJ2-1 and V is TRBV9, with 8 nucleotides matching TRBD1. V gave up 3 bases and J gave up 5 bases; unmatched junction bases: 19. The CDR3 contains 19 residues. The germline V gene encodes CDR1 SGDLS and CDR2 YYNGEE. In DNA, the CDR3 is TGTGCCAGCAGCGCCACAGGGGGTGGGGGCCAGCAAAGAGACAATGAGCAGTTCTTC. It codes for CASSATGGGGQQRDNEQFF.

CDR3 sequence: CASRSDRDGPYGYTF. The CDR3 DNA reads TGTGCCAGCAGATCCGACAGGGACGGGCCTTATGGCTACACCTTC. The gene calls are TRBV5-8 and TRBJ1-2; 7 nucleotides align to TRBD1. Losses at the gene ends were 5 bases for V and 5 bases for J; bases not matched to a gene: 12. The germline CDR1 and CDR2 sequences are SGHTS and YDEGEE. This CDR3 is built from 15 residues. The complete variable domain, with remaining parts taken from reference TRBV5-8 and TRBJ1-2, reads EAGVTQSPTHLIKTRGQQATLRCSPISGHTSVYWYQQALGLGLQFLLWYDEGEERNRGNFPPRFSGRQFPNYSSELNVNALELEDSALYLCASRSDRDGPYGYTFGSGTRLTVV.

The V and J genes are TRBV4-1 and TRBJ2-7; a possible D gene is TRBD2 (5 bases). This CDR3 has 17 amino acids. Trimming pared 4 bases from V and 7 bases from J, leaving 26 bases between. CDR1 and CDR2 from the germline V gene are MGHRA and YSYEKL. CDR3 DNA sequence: TGCGCCAGCAGCCCCATGGAGAGACTGGGCGGGCTAGGTGAGCAGTACTTC. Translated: CASSPMERLGGLGEQYF.

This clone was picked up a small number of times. In DNA form, the CDR3 reads TGTGCCAGCAGCGTAGGTCCTAATGAGCAGTTCTTC. It yields the protein CASSVGPNEQFF. The J gene is TRBJ2-1, the V gene TRBV9; no firm D call. The germline V and J ends were trimmed by 0 bases and 7 bases, with 5 bases remaining between them. Germline CDR1 SGDLS, CDR2 YYNGEE. This CDR3 contains 12 residues.

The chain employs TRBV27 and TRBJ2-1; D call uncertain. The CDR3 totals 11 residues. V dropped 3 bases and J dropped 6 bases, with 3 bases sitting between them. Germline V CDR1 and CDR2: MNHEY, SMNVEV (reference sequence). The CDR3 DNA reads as TGTGCCAGCAGTTTCAGCAATGAGCAGTTCTTC. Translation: CASSFSNEQFF.

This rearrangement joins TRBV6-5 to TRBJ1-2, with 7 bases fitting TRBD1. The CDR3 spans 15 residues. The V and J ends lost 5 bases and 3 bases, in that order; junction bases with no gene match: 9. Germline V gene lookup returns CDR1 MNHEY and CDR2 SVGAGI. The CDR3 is CASSTSTGPDYGYTF. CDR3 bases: TGTGCCAGCAGTACCTCGACAGGGCCGGACTATGGCTACACCTTC.

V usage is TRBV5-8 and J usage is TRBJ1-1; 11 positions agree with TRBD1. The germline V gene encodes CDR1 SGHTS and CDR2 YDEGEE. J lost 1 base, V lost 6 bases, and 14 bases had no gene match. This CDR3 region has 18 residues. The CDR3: CASNGQGAVSTRNTEAFF. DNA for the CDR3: TGTGCCAGCAACGGACAGGGGGCGGTTTCAACTAGGAACACTGAAGCTTTCTTT.

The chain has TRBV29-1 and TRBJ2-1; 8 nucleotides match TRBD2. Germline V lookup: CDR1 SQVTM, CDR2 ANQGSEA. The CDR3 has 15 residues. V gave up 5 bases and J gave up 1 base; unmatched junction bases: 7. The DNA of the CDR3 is TGCAGCGTTCCCAGGAGCGGGAGTTCCTACAATGAGCAGTTCTTC. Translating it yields CSVPRSGSSYNEQFF.

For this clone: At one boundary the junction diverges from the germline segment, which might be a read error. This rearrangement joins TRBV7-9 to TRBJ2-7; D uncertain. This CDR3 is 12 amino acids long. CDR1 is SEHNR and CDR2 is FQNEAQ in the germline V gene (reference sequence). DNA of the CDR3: TGTTCCAGCAGCTCGTCACACTACGAGCAGTACTTC. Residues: CSSSSSHYEQYF. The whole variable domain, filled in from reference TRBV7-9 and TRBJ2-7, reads DTGVSQNPRHKITKRGQNVTFRCDPISEHNRLYWYRQTLGQGPEFLTYFQNEAQLEKSRLLSDRFSAERPKGSFSTLEIQRTEQGDSAMYLCSSSSSHYEQYFGPGTRLTVT.

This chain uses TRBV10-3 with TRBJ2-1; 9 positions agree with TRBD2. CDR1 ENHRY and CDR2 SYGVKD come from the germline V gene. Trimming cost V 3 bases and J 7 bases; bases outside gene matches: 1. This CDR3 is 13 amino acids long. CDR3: CAISDTSGNEQFF. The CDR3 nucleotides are TGTGCCATCAGTGATACTAGCGGGAATGAGCAGTTCTTC.

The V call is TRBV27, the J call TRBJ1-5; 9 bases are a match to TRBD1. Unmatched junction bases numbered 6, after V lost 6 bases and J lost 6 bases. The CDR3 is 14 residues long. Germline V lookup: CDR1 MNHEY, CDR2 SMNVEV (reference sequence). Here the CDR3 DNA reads TGTGCCAGCAGCCGGACAGGGGCGGGTCAGCCCCAGCATTTT. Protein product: CASSRTGAGQPQHF.

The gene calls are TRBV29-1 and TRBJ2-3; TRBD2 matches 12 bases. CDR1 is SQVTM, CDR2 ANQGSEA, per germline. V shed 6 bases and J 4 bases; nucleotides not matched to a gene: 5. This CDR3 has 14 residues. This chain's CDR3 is CSVLAGGPADTQYF. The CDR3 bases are TGCAGCGTCCTAGCGGGAGGGCCCGCAGATACGCAGTATTTT.

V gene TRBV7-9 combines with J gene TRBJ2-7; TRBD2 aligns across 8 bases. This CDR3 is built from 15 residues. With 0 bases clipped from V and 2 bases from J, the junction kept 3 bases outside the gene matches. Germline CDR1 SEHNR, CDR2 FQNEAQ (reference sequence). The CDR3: CASSLASGKPYEQYF. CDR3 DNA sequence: TGTGCCAGCAGCTTAGCTAGCGGGAAGCCCTACGAGCAGTACTTC. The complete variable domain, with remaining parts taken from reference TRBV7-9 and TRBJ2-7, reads DTGVSQNPRHKITKRGQNVTFRCDPISEHNRLYWYRQTLGQGPEFLTYFQNEAQLEKSRLLSDRFSAERPKGSFSTLEIQRTEQGDSAMYLCASSLASGKPYEQYFGPGTRLTVT.

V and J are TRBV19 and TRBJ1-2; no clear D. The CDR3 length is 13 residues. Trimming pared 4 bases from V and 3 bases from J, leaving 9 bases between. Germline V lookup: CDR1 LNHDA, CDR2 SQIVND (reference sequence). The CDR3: CASSTYRDYGYTF. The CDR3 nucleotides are TGTGCCAGTAGTACCTACCGGGACTATGGCTACACCTTC.

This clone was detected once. The CDR3 nucleotides read TGCGCCAGCGGTTCGAGGGGGACTGAAGCTTTCTTT. Protein sequence: CASGSRGTEAFF. This chain uses TRBV10-1 with TRBJ1-1, with D perhaps matching TRBD1 (6 bases). CDR1 and CDR2 (germline): WNHNN, SYGVQD (reference sequence). The V and J ends lost 8 bases and 5 bases respectively, with 12 bases between them. The CDR3 extends over 12 amino acids.

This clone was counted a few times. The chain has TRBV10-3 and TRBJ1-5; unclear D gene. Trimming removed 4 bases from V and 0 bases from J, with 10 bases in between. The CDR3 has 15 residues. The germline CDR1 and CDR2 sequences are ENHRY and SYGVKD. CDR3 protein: CAISGGYYSNQPQHF. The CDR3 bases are TGTGCCATCAGTGGCGGGTACTATAGCAATCAGCCCCAGCATTTT.

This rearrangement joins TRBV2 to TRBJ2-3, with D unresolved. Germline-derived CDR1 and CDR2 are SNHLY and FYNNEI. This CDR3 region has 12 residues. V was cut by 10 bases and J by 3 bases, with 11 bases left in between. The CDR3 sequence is CATPNSTDTQYF. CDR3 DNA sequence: TGTGCCACTCCCAACAGTACAGATACGCAGTATTTT. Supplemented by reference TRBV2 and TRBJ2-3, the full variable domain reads EPEVTQTPSHQVTQMGQEVILRCVPISNHLYFYWYRQILGQKVEFLVSFYNNEISEKSEIFDDQFSVERPDGSNFTLKIRSTKLEDSAMYFCATPNSTDTQYFGPGTRLTVL.

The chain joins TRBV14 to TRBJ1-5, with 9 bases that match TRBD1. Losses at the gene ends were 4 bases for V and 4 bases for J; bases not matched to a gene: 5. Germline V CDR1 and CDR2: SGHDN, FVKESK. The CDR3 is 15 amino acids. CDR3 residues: CASSPLGQGNQPQHF. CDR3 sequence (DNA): TGTGCCAGCAGCCCCCTGGGACAGGGAAATCAGCCCCAGCATTTT.

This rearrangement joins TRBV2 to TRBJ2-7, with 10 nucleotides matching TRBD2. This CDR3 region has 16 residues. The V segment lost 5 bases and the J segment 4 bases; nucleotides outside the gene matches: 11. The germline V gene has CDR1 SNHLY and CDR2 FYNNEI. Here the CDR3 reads CASSHSLAGGDYEQYF. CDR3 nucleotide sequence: TGTGCCAGCAGTCACTCCTTAGCGGGAGGAGATTACGAGCAGTACTTC.

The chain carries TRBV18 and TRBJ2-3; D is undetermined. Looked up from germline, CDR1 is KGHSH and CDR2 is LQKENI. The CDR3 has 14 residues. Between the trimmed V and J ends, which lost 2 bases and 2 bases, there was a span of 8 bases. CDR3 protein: CASSPSTITDTQYF. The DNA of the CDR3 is TGTGCCAGCTCACCATCAACTATCACAGATACGCAGTATTTT.

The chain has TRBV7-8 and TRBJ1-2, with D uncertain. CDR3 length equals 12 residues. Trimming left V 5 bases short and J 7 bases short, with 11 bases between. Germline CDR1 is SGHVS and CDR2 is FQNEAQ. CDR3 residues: CASSPSPPGYTF. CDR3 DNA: TGTGCCAGCAGCCCTAGTCCCCCTGGCTACACCTTC.

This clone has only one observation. CDR3 loop: CASSPTWLDYNEQFF. The CDR3, as DNA: TGTGCCAGCAGTCCCACCTGGCTAGACTACAATGAGCAGTTCTTC. The chain recombines TRBV6-1 with TRBJ2-1; D is ambiguous. The CDR3 sequence is 15 residues long. Per the germline V gene, CDR1 is MNHNS and CDR2 is SASEGT. Trimming took off 5 bases at V and 3 bases at J, with 14 bases between the two ends.